This T cell receptor beta chain was retrieved from a study of tumor-infiltrating lymphocytes in primary liver carcinoma. Across the whole study: Measuring about 4.2 to 10 cm across, the tumors were staged as T1-T3 N0M0.

It was from 20-30 mg of unsorted bulk tissue that RNA and DNA were co-extracted. Surgical resection was used to treat these primary liver carcinoma patients. No treatment had been given to the patients, who were chronically infected with HBV. The researchers produced TCR beta cDNA from roughly 500 ng total RNA with a constant-region primer. Employing slightly modified ARM-PCR, three nested multiplex PCR rounds were run, and these gave rise to the TCR beta libraries. Rounds one and two of PCR, each of roughly 10 cycles, were primed with TRBV1-TRBV30 forward primers and a C-beta reverse primer. Each CDR3 protein gets one entry after TCRdb re-called the multiplex PCR reads with MiXCR. The profile shows under 50,000 distinct CDR3 sequences, approximately 70% of them singletons. Remarks on this clonotype: At one boundary the junction diverges from the germline segment, which might be a read error.

CDR1 and CDR2 from the germline V gene are LGHNT and FRNRAP. This CDR3 has 18 residues. This TCR was sampled from a man aged 40-49 years with primary liver carcinoma and hepatitis B virus infection. The gene calls are TRBV12-5 and TRBJ1-4; unclear D gene. The material sequenced was liver tumor tissue from sampling region 5. Subset indicated: tumor region T5, tumor centre. CDR3 sequence reads: CASGQPGHPRRTSEKLFF. CDR3 bases: TGTGCTAGTGGCCAACCGGGTCACCCGAGGCGGACTAGTGAAAAACTGTTTTTT.